This is a list of T cell receptor beta chains from one sample in a study of shared clonotypes between healthy human individuals. Repertoires were generated with immunoSEQ multiplex PCR, while TCRdb's copy carries only in-frame clones and drops some. The profile shows hundreds of thousands of clones, nearly 95% of them singletons. Specimen: naive CD8+ T cells sorted from blood. The origin of the receptors is a man aged 25-45 years in good health. Each CDR3 is given with its conserved first and last residue. The D gene is left open where the match is weak. Some rows have no size entry. The others give once, few or many, or a class for an expanded clone.

v_gene: TRBV6-9; d_gene: TRBD1; j_gene: TRBJ2-6; abundance: NA; len: 17; CDR3nt: TGTGCCAGCAGTTATTTAGACAGGGCTACTGGGGCCAACGTCCTGACTTTC; CDR3aa: CASSYLDRATGANVLTF
v_gene: TRBV10-3; d_gene: NA; j_gene: TRBJ2-7; abundance: NA; len: 13; CDR3nt: TGTGCCATCAGTGCAACAGACTCCTACGAGCAGTACTTC; CDR3aa: CAISATDSYEQYF
v_gene: TRBV2; d_gene: NA; j_gene: TRBJ2-3; abundance: NA; len: 16; CDR3nt: TGTGCCAGCAGTGAAGCGGTGGGTATAGGCACAGATACGCAGTATTTT; CDR3aa: CASSEAVGIGTDTQYF
v_gene: TRBV20-1; d_gene: NA; j_gene: TRBJ2-1; abundance: NA; len: 11; CDR3nt: TGCAGTGCTAGGGGGGTGGGTGAGCAGTTCTTC; CDR3aa: CSARGVGEQFF
v_gene: TRBV23-1; d_gene: NA; j_gene: TRBJ2-1; abundance: NA; len: 17; CDR3nt: TGCGCCAGCAGTCAAGGCGGGCCAGGCGCCTCCTACAATGAGCAGTTCTTC; CDR3aa: CASSQGGPGASYNEQFF
v_gene: TRBV27; d_gene: NA; j_gene: TRBJ2-7; abundance: once; len: 14; CDR3nt: TGTGCCAGCAGTTTAGAGGGGCCCAGGTACGAGCAGTACTTC; CDR3aa: CASSLEGPRYEQYF
v_gene: TRBV7-9; d_gene: TRBD1; j_gene: TRBJ1-4; abundance: once; len: 13; CDR3nt: TGTGCCAGCAGCCCCGGACAGGGTGAAAAACTGTTTTTT; CDR3aa: CASSPGQGEKLFF
v_gene: TRBV7-6; d_gene: TRBD1; j_gene: TRBJ1-1; abundance: NA; len: 14; CDR3nt: TGTGCCAGCAGCCTCAGGGGGGGGGATACTGAAGCTTTCTTT; CDR3aa: CASSLRGGDTEAFF
v_gene: TRBV5-1; d_gene: NA; j_gene: TRBJ1-1; abundance: NA; len: 15; CDR3nt: TGCGCCAGCAGCTTGGAAGCAGGGTTGAACACTGAAGCTTTCTTT; CDR3aa: CASSLEAGLNTEAFF
v_gene: TRBV27; d_gene: TRBD1; j_gene: TRBJ2-7; abundance: NA; len: 14; CDR3nt: TGTGCCAGCAGTTCAGGGGGTGGTAGTTACGAGCAGTACTTC; CDR3aa: CASSSGGGSYEQYF
v_gene: TRBV5-6; d_gene: TRBD2; j_gene: TRBJ2-5; abundance: NA; len: 15; CDR3nt: TGTGCCAGCAGCTTATGGCGGGAGTACCAAGAGACCCAGTACTTC; CDR3aa: CASSLWREYQETQYF
v_gene: TRBV6-1; d_gene: NA; j_gene: TRBJ2-7; abundance: NA; len: 15; CDR3nt: TGTGCCAGCAGTGGCCAGACAGTGATCTCCTACGAGCAGTACTTC; CDR3aa: CASSGQTVISYEQYF
v_gene: TRBV2; d_gene: NA; j_gene: TRBJ1-2; abundance: NA; len: 17; CDR3nt: TGTGCCAGCAGAGGCCGGGACAACAGACCCCCTCTCTATGGCTACACCTTC; CDR3aa: CASRGRDNRPPLYGYTF
v_gene: TRBV7-9; d_gene: TRBD2; j_gene: TRBJ2-1; abundance: NA; len: 16; CDR3nt: TGTGCCAGCAGCTCGGGACTAGCGGGGAATTACAATGAGCAGTTCTTC; CDR3aa: CASSSGLAGNYNEQFF
v_gene: TRBV27; d_gene: TRBD2; j_gene: TRBJ2-7; abundance: NA; len: 17; CDR3nt: TGTGCCAGCAGATCTCTACCGGGACTAGCGGGAAGCTACGAGCAGTACTTC; CDR3aa: CASRSLPGLAGSYEQYF
v_gene: TRBV5-1; d_gene: TRBD2; j_gene: TRBJ2-1; abundance: NA; len: 16; CDR3nt: TGCGCCAGCGCCAGCTTCGGCGGGAGTACCGACAATGAGCAGTTCTTC; CDR3aa: CASASFGGSTDNEQFF
v_gene: TRBV7-6; d_gene: NA; j_gene: TRBJ2-7; abundance: NA; len: 14; CDR3nt: TGTGCCAGCAGCTTAGATGGATTCTCCTACGAGCAGTACTTC; CDR3aa: CASSLDGFSYEQYF
v_gene: TRBV5-1; d_gene: NA; j_gene: TRBJ2-7; abundance: NA; len: 15; CDR3nt: TGCGCCAGCAGCTTGTATGCGGGGCCGTCCTACGAGCAGTACTTC; CDR3aa: CASSLYAGPSYEQYF